This TCR beta chain was obtained from a study of cytomegalovirus exposure and HLA in healthy donors. Overall study findings and caveats: Usually a TCR sequence was rare, but some public TCRs were found in many donors.

Concerning this clone itself: Its cognate antigen is unknown.

PCR amplification relied on 60 Vbeta primers (plus 13 Jbeta primers). The data were produced by immunoSEQ multiplex PCR, yet TCRdb's version contains in-frame clones alone and is incomplete. In total, the table holds 30,000 to 40,000 clones. The receptor was isolated from a man aged 35 to 55 in good health and CMV-seropositive. Sequenced material: PBMCs.

The CDR3 nucleotides read TGTGCCTGGATCGGCGCCGGGACAGGGAACACCGGGGAGCTGTTTTTT. This encodes CAWIGAGTGNTGELFF. This chain uses TRBV30 with TRBJ2-2, with 8 bases matching TRBD1. The trim removed 4 bases at V and 1 base at J, leaving 8 bases unmatched. Germline CDR1 is GTSNPN and CDR2 is SVGIG (reference sequence). The CDR3 runs 16 residues.